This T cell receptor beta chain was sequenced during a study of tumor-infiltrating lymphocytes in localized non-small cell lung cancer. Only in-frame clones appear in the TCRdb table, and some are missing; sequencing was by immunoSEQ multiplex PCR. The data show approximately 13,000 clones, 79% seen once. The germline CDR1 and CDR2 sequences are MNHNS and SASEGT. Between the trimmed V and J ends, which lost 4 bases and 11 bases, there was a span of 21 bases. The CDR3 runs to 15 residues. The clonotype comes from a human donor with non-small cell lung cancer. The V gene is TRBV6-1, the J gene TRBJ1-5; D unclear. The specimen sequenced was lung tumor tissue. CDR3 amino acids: CASSGESRPSESQHF. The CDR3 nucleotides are TGTGCCAGCAGTGGCGAAAGTCGTCCCTCGGAGTCCCAGCATTTT.